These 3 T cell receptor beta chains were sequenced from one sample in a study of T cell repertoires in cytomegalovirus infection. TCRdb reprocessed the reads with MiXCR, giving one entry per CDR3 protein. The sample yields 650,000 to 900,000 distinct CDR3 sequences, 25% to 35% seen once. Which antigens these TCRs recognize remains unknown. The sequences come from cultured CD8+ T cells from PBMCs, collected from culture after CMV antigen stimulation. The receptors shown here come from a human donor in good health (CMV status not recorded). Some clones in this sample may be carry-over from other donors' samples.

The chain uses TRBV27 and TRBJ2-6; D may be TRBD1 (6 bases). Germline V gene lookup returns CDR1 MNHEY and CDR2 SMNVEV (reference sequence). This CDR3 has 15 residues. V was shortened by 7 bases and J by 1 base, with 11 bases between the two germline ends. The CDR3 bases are TGTGCCAGCAAGGCAGGGGAATCTGGGGCCAACGTCCTGACTTTC. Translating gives CASKAGESGANVLTF.

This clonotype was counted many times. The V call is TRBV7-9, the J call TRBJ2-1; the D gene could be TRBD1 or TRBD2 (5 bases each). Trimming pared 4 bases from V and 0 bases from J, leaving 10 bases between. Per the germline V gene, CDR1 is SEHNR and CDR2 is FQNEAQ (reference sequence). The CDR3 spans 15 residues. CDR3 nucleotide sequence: TGTGCCAGCAGCTCGCCAGGGAGCTCCTACAATGAGCAGTTCTTC. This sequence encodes CASSSPGSSYNEQFF.

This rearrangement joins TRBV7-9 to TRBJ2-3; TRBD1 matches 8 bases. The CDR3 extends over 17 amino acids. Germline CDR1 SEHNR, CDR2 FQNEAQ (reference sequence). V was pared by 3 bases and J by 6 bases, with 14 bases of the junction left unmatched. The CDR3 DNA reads TGTGCCAGCAGCTTGCCGGGGAAGGACAGGGCGCGGGATACGCAGTATTTT. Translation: CASSLPGKDRARDTQYF.